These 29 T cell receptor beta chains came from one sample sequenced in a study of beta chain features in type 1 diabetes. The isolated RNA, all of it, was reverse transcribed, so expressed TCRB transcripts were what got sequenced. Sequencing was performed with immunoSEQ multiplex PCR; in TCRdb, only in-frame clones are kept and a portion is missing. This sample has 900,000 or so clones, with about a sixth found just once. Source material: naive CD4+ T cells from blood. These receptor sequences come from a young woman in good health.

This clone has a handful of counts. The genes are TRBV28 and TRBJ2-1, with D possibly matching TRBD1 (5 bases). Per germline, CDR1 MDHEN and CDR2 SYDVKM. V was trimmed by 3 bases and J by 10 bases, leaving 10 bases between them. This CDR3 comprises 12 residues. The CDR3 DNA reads TGTGCCAGCAGTTTGTCAGGGTTGGAGCAGTTCTTC. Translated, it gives CASSLSGLEQFF.

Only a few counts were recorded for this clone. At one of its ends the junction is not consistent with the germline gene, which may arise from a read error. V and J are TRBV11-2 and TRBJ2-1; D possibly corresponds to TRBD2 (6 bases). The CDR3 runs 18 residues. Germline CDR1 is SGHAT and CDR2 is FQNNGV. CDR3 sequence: CASSLQGVRDFRSVEEFF. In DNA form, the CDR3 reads TGTGCCAGCAGCTTACAAGGGGTCCGGGACTTCCGCTCAGTTGAGGAGTTCTTC. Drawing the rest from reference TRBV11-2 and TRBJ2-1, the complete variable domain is EAGVAQSPRYKIIEKRQSVAFWCNPISGHATLYWYQQILGQGPKLLIQFQNNGVVDDSQLPKDRFSAERLKGVDSTLKIQPAKLEDSAVYLCASSLQGVRDFRSVEEFFGPGTRLTVL.

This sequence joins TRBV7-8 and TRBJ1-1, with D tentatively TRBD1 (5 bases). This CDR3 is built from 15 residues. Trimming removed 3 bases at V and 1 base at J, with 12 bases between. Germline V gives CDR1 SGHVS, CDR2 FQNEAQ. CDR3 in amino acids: CASSFMGPGNTEAFF. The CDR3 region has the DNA TGTGCCAGCAGCTTTATGGGGCCAGGGAACACTGAAGCTTTCTTT.

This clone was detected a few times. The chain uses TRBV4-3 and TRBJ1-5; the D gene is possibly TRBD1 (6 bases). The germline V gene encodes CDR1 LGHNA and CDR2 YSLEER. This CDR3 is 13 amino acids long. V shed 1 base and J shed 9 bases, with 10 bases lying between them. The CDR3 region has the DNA TGCGCCAGCAGCCAAGCCTTACAGGGGCCCCAGCATTTT. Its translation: CASSQALQGPQHF.

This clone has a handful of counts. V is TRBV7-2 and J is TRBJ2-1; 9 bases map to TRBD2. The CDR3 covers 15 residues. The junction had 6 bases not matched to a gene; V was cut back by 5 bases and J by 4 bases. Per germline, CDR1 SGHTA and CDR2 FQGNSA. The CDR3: CASSAGLASYNEQFF. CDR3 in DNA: TGTGCCAGCAGCGCAGGACTAGCGAGTTACAATGAGCAGTTCTTC.

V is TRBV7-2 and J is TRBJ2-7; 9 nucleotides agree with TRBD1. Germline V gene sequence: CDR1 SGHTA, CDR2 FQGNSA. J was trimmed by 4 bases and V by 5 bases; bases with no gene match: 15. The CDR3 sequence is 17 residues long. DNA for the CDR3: TGTGCCAGCAGCACTCGACGCCCGGGACAGGGACTATACGAGCAGTACTTC. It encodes CASSTRRPGQGLYEQYF.

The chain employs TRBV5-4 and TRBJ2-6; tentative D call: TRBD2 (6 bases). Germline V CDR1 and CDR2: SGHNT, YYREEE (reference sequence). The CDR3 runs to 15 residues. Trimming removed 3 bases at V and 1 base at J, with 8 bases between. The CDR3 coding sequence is TGTGCCAGCAGCTCCCGGGGGTCTGGGGCCAACGTCCTGACTTTC. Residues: CASSSRGSGANVLTF.

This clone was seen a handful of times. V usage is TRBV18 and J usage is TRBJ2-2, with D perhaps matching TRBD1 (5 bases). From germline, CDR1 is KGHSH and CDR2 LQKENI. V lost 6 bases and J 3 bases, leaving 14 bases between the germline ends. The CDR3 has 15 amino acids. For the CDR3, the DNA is TGTGCCAGCTCCACACCGACAGTTTACACCGGGGAGCTGTTTTTT. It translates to CASSTPTVYTGELFF.

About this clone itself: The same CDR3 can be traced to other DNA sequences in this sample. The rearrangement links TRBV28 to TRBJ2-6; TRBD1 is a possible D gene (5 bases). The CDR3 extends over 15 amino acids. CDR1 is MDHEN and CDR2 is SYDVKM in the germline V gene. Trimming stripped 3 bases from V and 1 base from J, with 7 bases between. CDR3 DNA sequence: TGTGCCAGCAGTTTTAGGGGATCTGGGGCCAACGTCCTGACTTTC. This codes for CASSFRGSGANVLTF.

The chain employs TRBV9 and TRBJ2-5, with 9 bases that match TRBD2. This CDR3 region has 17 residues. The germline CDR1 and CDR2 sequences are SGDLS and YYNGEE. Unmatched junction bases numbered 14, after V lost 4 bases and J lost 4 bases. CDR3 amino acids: CASSTRTSVNVGETQYF. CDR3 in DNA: TGTGCCAGCAGCACCCGGACTAGCGTTAATGTGGGAGAGACCCAGTACTTC.

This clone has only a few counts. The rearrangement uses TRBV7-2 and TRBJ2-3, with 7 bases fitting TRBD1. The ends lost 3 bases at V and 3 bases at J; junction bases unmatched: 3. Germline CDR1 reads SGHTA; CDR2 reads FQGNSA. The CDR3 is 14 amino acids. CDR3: CASSLIQGTDTQYF. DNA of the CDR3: TGTGCCAGCAGCTTGATACAGGGGACAGATACGCAGTATTTT. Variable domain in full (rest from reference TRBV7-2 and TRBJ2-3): GAGVSQSPSNKVTEKGKDVELRCDPISGHTALYWYRQSLGQGLEFLIYFQGNSAPDKSGLPSDRFSAERTGGSVSTLTIQRTQQEDSAVYLCASSLIQGTDTQYFGPGTRLTVL.

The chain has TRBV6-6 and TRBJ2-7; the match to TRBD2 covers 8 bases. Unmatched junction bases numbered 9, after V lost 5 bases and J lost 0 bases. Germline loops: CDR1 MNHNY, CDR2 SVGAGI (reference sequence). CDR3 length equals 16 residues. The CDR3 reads CASSRGSSGPSYEQYF. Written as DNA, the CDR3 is TGTGCCAGCAGTCGCGGCTCTAGCGGGCCCTCCTACGAGCAGTACTTC.

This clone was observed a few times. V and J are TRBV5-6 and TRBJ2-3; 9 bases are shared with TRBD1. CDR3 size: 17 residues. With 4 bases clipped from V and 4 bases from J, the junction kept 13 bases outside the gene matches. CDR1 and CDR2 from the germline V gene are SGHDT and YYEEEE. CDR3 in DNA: TGTGCCAGCAGCCGTCTGGAAACAGGGGGCGTCGCAGATACGCAGTATTTT. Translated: CASSRLETGGVADTQYF.

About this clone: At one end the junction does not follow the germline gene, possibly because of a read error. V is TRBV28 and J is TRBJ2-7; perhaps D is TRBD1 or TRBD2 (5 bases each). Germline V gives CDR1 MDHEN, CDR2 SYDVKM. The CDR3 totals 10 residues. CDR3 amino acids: CASGLGTITF. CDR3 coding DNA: TGTGCCAGCGGCCTCGGGACCATCACCTTC.

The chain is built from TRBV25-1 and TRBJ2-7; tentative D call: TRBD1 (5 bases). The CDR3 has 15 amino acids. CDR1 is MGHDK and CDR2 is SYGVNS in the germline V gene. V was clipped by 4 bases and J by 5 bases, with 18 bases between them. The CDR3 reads CASSGWGSAPHEQYF. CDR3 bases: TGTGCCAGCAGTGGATGGGGCAGCGCCCCGCACGAGCAGTACTTC.

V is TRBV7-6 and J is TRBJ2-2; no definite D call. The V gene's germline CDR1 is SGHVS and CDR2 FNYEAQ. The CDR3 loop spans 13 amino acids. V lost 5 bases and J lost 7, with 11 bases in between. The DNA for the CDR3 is TGTGCCAGCAGCGCCCCTCTTTTCGGGGAGCTGTTTTTT. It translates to CASSAPLFGELFF. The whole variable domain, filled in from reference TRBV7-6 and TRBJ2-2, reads GAGVSQSPRYKVTKRGQDVALRCDPISGHVSLYWYRQALGQGPEFLTYFNYEAQQDKSGLPNDRFSAERPEGSISTLTIQRTEQRDSAMYRCASSAPLFGELFFGEGSRLTVL.

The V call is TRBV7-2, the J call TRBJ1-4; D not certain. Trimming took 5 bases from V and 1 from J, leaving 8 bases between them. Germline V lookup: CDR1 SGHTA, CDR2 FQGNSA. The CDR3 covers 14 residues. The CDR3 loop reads CASSPGRTNEKLFF. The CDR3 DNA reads TGTGCCAGCAGCCCAGGAAGAACTAATGAAAAACTGTTTTTT.

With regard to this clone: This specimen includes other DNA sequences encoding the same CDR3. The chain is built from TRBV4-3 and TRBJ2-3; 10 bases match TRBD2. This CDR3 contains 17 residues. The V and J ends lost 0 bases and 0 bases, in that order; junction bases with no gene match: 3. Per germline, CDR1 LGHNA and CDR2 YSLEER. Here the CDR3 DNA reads TGCGCCAGCAGCCAAGATCCAGCGGGAGGGAGCACAGATACGCAGTATTTT. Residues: CASSQDPAGGSTDTQYF.

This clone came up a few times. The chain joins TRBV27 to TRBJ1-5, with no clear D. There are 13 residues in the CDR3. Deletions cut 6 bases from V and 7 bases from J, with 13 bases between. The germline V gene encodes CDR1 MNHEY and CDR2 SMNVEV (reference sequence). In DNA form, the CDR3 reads TGTGCCAGCAGGAGAACGCCGGACCAGCCCCAGCATTTT. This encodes CASRRTPDQPQHF.

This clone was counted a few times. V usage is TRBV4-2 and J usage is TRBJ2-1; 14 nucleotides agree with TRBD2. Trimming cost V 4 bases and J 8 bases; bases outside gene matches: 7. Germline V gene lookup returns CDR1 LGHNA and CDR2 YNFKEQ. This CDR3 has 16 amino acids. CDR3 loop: CASSLGGLAGVDEQFF. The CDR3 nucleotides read TGTGCCAGCAGCCTGGGGGGACTAGCGGGAGTCGATGAGCAGTTCTTC.

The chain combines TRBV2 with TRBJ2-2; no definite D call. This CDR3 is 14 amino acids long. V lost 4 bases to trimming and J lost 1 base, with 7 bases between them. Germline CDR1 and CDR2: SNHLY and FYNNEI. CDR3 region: CASSVDLNTGELFF. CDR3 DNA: TGTGCCAGCAGTGTAGACTTGAACACCGGGGAGCTGTTTTTT.

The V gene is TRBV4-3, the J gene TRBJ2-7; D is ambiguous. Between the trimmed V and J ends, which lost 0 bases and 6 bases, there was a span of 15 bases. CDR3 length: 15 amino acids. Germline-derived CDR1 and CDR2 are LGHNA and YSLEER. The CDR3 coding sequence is TGCGCCAGCAGCCAAGAACAGAACACCCACCGCGAGCAGTACTTC. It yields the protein CASSQEQNTHREQYF.

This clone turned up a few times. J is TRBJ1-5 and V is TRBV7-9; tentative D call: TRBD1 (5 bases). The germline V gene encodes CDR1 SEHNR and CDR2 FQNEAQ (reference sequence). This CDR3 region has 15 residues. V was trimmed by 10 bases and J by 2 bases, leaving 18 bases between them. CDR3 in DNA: TGTGCCACCTCAGCGGGGGGTTTAGGCAATCAGCCCCAGCATTTT. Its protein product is CATSAGGLGNQPQHF.

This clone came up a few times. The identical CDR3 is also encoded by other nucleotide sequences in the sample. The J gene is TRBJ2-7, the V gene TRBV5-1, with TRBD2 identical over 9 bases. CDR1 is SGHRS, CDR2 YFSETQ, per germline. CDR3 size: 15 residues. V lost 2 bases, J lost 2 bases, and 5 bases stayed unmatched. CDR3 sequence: CASSLASGRTYEQYF. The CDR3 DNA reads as TGCGCCAGCAGCTTAGCCAGCGGGAGGACCTACGAGCAGTACTTC.

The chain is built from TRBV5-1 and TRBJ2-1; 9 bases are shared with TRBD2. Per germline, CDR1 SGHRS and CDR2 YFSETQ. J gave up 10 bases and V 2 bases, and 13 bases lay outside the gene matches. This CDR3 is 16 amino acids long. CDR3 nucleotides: TGCGCCAGCAGCTTTATTCGGCGGGAGGGCCAGGGCGAGCAGTTCTTC. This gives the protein CASSFIRREGQGEQFF. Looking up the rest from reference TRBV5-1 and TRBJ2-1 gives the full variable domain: KAGVTQTPRYLIKTRGQQVTLSCSPISGHRSVSWYQQTPGQGLQFLFEYFSETQRNKGNFPGRFSGRQFSNSRSEMNVSTLELGDSALYLCASSFIRREGQGEQFFGPGTRLTVL.

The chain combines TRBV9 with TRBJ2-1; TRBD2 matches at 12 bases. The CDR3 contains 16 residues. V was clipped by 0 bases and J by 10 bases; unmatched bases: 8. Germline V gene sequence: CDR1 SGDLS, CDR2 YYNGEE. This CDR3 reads CASSVAGLAGSAEQFF. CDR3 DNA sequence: TGTGCCAGCAGCGTAGCCGGACTAGCGGGAAGTGCGGAGCAGTTCTTC. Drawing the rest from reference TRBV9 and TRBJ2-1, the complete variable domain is DSGVTQTPKHLITATGQRVTLRCSPRSGDLSVYWYQQSLDQGLQFLIQYYNGEERAKGNILERFSAQQFPDLHSELNLSSLELGDSALYFCASSVAGLAGSAEQFFGPGTRLTVL.

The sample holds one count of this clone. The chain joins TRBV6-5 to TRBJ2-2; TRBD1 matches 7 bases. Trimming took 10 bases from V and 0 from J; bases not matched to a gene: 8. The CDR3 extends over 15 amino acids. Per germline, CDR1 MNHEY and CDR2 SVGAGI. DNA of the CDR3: TGTGCCACCCGAAGACAGGGCGCGAACACCGGGGAGCTGTTTTTT. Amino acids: CATRRQGANTGELFF.

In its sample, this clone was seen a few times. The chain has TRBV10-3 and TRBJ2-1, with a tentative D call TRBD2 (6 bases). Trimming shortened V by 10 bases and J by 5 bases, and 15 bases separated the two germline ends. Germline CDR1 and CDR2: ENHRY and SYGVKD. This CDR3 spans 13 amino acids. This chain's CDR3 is CATVGGLNNEQFF. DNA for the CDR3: TGTGCCACCGTCGGGGGACTTAACAATGAGCAGTTCTTC.

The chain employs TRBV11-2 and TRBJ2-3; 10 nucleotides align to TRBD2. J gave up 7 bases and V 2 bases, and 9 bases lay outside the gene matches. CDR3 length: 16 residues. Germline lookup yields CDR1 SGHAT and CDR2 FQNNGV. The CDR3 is CASSLILTSGMNTQYF. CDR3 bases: TGTGCCAGCAGCTTAATTCTAACTAGCGGGATGAATACGCAGTATTTT. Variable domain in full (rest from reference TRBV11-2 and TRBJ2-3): EAGVAQSPRYKIIEKRQSVAFWCNPISGHATLYWYQQILGQGPKLLIQFQNNGVVDDSQLPKDRFSAERLKGVDSTLKIQPAKLEDSAVYLCASSLILTSGMNTQYFGPGTRLTVL.